These T cell receptor beta chains were read from a single sample in a study of T cells in Graves' hyperthyroidism and ophthalmopathy. TCRdb re-derived calls from the multiplex PCR reads in MiXCR, one entry per CDR3 protein. The sample has approximately 700,000 distinct CDR3 sequences, about 15% seen once. Material: blood. The receptors come from a man in his late teens or twenties with Graves' hyperthyroidism. Both conserved end residues are part of each CDR3. A D gene is named only where the DNA matches it firmly. Part of the rows lack a size; the others show once, few, many or a class for expanded clones.

cdr3_aa,cdr3_nt,v_call,d_call,clone_size,j_call
CASSLPGTSGSTDTQYF,TGTGCCAGCAGTTTGCCGGGGACTAGCGGGAGCACAGATACGCAGTATTTT,TRBV28,TRBD2,NA,TRBJ2-3
CASSFRLAGIKPYEQYF,TGTGCCAGCAGCTTCAGACTAGCGGGCATCAAACCCTACGAGCAGTACTTC,TRBV7-9,TRBD2,NA,TRBJ2-7
CSVGGMNTEAFF,TGCAGCGTAGGGGGGATGAACACTGAAGCTTTCTTT,TRBV29-1,NA,many,TRBJ1-1
CATSGDRGNQPQHF,TGTGCCACCAGCGGGGACAGGGGCAATCAGCCCCAGCATTTT,TRBV15,TRBD1,many,TRBJ1-5
CASSLGQIGTGELFF,TGTGCCAGCAGCTTAGGGCAGATAGGCACCGGGGAGCTGTTTTTT,TRBV7-2,NA,many,TRBJ2-2
CASSQDDRGVYEQYF,TGTGCCAGCAGCCAAGATGACAGGGGGGTCTACGAGCAGTACTTC,TRBV14,TRBD1,NA,TRBJ2-7
CAISESFGTGVEAFF,TGTGCCATCAGTGAGTCCTTTGGGACAGGGGTTGAAGCTTTCTTT,TRBV10-3,TRBD1,NA,TRBJ1-1
CASSSGLAGNYEQYF,TGTGCCAGCAGCTCCGGACTAGCGGGTAACTACGAGCAGTACTTC,TRBV9,TRBD2,NA,TRBJ2-7
CASSSGLAGVYNEQFF,TGCGCCAGCAGCTCAGGACTAGCGGGAGTCTACAATGAGCAGTTCTTC,TRBV5-1,TRBD2,NA,TRBJ2-1
CSVDGSGLETQYF,TGCAGCGTTGATGGGAGCGGGCTGGAGACCCAGTACTTC,TRBV29-1,NA,many,TRBJ2-5
CATSPPAGRGYDSNQPQHF,TGTGCCACCAGCCCACCCGCAGGCAGGGGGTACGATAGCAATCAGCCCCAGCATTTT,TRBV15,TRBD1,NA,TRBJ1-5
CASSYGADSYEQYF,TGTGCCAGCAGCTACGGGGCCGACTCCTACGAGCAGTACTTC,TRBV7-2,NA,few,TRBJ2-7
CSAQVSGSRSEQFF,TGCAGTGCCCAGGTCAGCGGGAGTCGGAGTGAGCAGTTCTTC,TRBV20-1,TRBD2,many,TRBJ2-1
CASSEGWPGAEAFF,TGTGCCAGCAGTGAGGGCTGGCCCGGGGCTGAAGCTTTCTTT,TRBV25-1,NA,few,TRBJ1-1
CASSVEGERKTQYF,TGTGCCAGCAGCGTCGAGGGCGAGAGGAAGACCCAGTACTTC,TRBV28,NA,many,TRBJ2-5
CASSPPGGGSYNEQFF,TGTGCCAGCAGCCCCCCGGGAGGGGGCTCCTACAATGAGCAGTTCTTC,TRBV11-2,TRBD2,many,TRBJ2-1
CASSLNSETQYF,TGTGCCAGCAGTTTGAATTCAGAGACCCAGTACTTC,TRBV12-3/TRBV12-4,NA,NA,TRBJ2-5
CASRLGLAESYEQYF,TGTGCCAGCAGGCTGGGACTAGCGGAGTCCTACGAGCAGTACTTC,TRBV27,TRBD2,NA,TRBJ2-7
CASRSGADSPLHF,TGTGCCAGCCGTAGCGGGGCGGATTCACCCCTCCACTTT,TRBV7-9,NA,NA,TRBJ1-6
CSARKATEQFF,TGCAGTGCTAGGAAAGCGACCGAGCAGTTCTTC,TRBV20-1,NA,many,TRBJ2-1
CASSLESSGIRETQYF,TGTGCCAGCAGCTTAGAGTCCAGCGGGATTCGGGAGACCCAGTACTTC,TRBV11-2,TRBD2,many,TRBJ2-5
CASRASSLWSGRANTGELFF,TGTGCCAGCAGGGCCTCCTCACTTTGGAGTGGGAGGGCTAACACCGGGGAGCTGTTTTTT,TRBV6-1,TRBD2,NA,TRBJ2-2
CASSQAPRGYNEQFF,TGTGCCAGCAGCCAAGCCCCCCGGGGTTACAATGAGCAGTTCTTC,TRBV14,NA,NA,TRBJ2-1
CASSPGGLPQHF,TGTGCCAGCAGTCCAGGGGGCCTGCCCCAGCATTTT,TRBV12-3/TRBV12-4,TRBD1,many,TRBJ1-5
CASSWRSADTQYF,TGTGCCAGCAGTTGGAGAAGCGCAGATACGCAGTATTTT,TRBV6-2/TRBV6-3,NA,NA,TRBJ2-3
CASSEFGGSYKQYF,TGTGCCAGCAGTGAGTTTGGTGGCTCCTACAAGCAGTACTTC,TRBV6-1,NA,NA,TRBJ2-7
CASSLRTYYNEQFF,TGTGCCAGCAGCTTGAGGACTTACTACAATGAGCAGTTCTTC,TRBV7-8,NA,NA,TRBJ2-1
CSARKLKQGGLYNEQFF,TGCAGTGCTAGGAAGCTGAAACAGGGTGGCTTATACAATGAGCAGTTCTTC,TRBV20-1,NA,few,TRBJ2-1
CASSFETNGYTQYF,TGTGCCAGCAGTTTTGAGACCAATGGCTATACGCAGTATTTT,TRBV12-3/TRBV12-4,NA,few,TRBJ2-3
CASSLGARRDTQYF,TGTGCCAGCAGCTTAGGAGCCAGAAGAGATACGCAGTATTTT,TRBV11-3,NA,many,TRBJ2-3
CASSFRGHPTSTGELFF,TGTGCCAGCAGCTTCCGAGGACACCCAACCTCCACCGGGGAGCTGTTTTTT,TRBV7-2,NA,few,TRBJ2-2
CASSLLSGSNLFF,TGCGCCAGCAGCTTGCTAAGCGGGAGCAACCTCTTCTTC,TRBV5-1,TRBD2,NA,TRBJ2-1
CASSDRLAGGNTGELFF,TGTGCCAGCAGTGACCGACTAGCGGGAGGGAACACCGGGGAGCTGTTTTTT,TRBV6-1,TRBD2,few,TRBJ2-2